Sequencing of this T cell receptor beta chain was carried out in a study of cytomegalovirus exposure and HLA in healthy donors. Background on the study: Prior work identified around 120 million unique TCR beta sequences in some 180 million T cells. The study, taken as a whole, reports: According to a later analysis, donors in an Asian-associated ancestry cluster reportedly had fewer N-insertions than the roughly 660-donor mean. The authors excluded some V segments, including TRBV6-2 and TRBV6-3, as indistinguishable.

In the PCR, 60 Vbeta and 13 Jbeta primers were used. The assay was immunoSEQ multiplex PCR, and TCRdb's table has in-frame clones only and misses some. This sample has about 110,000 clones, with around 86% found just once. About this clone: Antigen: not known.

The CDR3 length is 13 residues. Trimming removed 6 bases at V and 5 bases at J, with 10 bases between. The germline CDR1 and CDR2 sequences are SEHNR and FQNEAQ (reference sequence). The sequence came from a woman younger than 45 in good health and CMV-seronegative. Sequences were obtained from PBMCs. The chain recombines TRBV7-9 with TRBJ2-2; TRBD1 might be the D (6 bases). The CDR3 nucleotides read TGTGCCAGCAGACGAACAGGGACCGGGGAGCTGTTTTTT. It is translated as CASRRTGTGELFF.